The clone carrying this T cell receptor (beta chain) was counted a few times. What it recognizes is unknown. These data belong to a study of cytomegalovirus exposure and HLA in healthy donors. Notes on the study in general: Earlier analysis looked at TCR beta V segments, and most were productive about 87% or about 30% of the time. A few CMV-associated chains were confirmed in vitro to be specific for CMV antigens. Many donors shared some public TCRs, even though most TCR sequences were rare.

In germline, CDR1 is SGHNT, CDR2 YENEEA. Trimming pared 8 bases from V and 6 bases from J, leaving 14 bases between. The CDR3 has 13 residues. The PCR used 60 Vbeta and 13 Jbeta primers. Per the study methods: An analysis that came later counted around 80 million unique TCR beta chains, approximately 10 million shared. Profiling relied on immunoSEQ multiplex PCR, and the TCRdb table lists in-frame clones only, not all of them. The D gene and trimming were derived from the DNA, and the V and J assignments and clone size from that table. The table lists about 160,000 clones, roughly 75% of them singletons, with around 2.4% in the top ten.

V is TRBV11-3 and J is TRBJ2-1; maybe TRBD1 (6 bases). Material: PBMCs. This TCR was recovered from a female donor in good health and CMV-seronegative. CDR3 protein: CASGQGYRNEQFF. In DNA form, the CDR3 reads TGTGCCAGCGGGCAGGGGTACCGCAATGAGCAGTTCTTC.